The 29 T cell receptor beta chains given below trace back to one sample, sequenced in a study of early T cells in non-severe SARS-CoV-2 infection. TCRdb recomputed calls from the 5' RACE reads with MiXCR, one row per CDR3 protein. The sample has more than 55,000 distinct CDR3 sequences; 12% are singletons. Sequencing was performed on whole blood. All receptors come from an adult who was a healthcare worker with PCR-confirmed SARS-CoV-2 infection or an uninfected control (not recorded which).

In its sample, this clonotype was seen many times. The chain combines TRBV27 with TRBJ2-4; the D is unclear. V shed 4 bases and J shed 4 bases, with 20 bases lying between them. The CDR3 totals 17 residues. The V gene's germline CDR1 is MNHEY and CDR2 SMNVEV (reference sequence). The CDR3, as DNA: TGTGCCAGCAGTTGTAACGACCGAGGCAGGCCTAAAAACATTCAGTACTTC. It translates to CASSCNDRGRPKNIQYF.

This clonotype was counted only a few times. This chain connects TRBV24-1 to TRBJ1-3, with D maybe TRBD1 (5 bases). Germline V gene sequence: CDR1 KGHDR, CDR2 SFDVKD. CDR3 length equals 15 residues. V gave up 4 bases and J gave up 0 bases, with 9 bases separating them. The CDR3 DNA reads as TGTGCCACCAGTGAAGGGGCCAACTCTGGAAACACCATATATTTT. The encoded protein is CATSEGANSGNTIYF.

The CDR3 protein is CASSPLFGGRAEDEQFF. CDR3 bases: TGCGCCAGCAGCCCCCTCTTTGGCGGGAGGGCCGAGGATGAGCAGTTCTTC. The chain links TRBV5-1 to TRBJ2-1; 9 nucleotides agree with TRBD2. J was trimmed by 8 bases and V by 4 bases; bases with no gene match: 16. From germline, CDR1 is SGHRS and CDR2 YFSETQ. This CDR3 is built from 17 residues.

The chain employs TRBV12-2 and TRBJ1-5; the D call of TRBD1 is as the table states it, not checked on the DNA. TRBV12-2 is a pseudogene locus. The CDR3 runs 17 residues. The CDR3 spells CASRLVRQGDSNQPQHF. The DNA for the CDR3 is TGTGCAAGTCGCTTAGTGCGGCAGGGGGATAGCAATCAGCCCCAGCATTTT.

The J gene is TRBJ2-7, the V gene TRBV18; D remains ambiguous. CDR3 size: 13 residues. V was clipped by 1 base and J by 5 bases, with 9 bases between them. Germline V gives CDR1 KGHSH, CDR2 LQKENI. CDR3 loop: CASSPQDRNEQYF. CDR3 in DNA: TGTGCCAGCTCACCACAGGACCGAAACGAGCAGTACTTC.

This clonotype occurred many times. CDR3 coding DNA: TGTGCCAGCAGCGAACTAGCGGGAGGAGGCAATGAGCAGTTCTTC. Its protein is CASSELAGGGNEQFF. The chain links TRBV11-2 to TRBJ2-1; 12 bases agree with TRBD2. CDR3 size: 15 residues. V lost 5 bases to trimming and J lost 6 bases; unmatched junction nucleotides: 5. Germline V gene lookup returns CDR1 SGHAT and CDR2 FQNNGV.

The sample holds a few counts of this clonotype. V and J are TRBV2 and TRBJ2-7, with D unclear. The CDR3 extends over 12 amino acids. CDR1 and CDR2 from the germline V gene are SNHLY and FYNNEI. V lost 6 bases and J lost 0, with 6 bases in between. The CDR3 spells CASRSSSYEQYF. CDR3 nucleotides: TGTGCCAGCAGATCTAGCTCCTACGAGCAGTACTTC.

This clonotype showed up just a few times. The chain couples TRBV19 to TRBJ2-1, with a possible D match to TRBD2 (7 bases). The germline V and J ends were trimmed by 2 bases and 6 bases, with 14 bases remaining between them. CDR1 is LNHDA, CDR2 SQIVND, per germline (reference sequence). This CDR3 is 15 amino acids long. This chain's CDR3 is CASSISGGLINEQFF. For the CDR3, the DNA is TGTGCCAGTAGTATATCCGGGGGGCTGATCAATGAGCAGTTCTTC.

CDR3 sequence reads: CASSESWGSDTQYF. CDR3 nucleotides: TGTGCCAGCAGTGAGTCCTGGGGTTCAGATACGCAGTATTTT. The J gene is TRBJ2-3, the V gene TRBV6-1; D uncertain. V was pared by 3 bases and J by 4 bases, with 11 bases between. The CDR3 spans 14 residues. Germline-derived CDR1 and CDR2 are MNHNS and SASEGT.

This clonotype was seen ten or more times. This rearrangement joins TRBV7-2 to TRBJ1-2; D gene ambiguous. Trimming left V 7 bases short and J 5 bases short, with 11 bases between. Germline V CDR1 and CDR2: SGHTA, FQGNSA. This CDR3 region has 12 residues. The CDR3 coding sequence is TGTGCCAGCACCACCAGATCGTATGGCTACACCTTC. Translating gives CASTTRSYGYTF.

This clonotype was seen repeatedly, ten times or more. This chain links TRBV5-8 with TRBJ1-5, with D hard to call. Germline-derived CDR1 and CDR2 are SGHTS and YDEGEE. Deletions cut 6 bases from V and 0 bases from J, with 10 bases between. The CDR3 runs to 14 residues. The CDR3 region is CASTPPYSNQPQHF. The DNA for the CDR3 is TGTGCCAGCACCCCCCCGTATAGCAATCAGCCCCAGCATTTT.

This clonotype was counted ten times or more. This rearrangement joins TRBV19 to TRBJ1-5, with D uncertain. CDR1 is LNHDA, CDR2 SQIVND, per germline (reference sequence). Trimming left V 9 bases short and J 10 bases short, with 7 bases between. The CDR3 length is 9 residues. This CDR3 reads CASRLPQHF. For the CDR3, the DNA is TGTGCCAGCCGACTCCCCCAGCATTTT.

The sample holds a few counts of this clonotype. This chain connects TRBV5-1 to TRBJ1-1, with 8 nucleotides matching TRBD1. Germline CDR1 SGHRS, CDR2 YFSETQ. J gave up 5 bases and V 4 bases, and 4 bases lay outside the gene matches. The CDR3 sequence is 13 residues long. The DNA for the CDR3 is TGCGCCAGCAGCGGAGGACAGGGTACTGAAGCTTTCTTT. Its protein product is CASSGGQGTEAFF.

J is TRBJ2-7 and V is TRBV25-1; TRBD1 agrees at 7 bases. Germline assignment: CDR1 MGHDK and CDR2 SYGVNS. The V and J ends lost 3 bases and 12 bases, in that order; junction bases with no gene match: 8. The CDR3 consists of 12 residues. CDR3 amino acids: CASSEGTASRYF. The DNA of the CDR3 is TGTGCCAGCAGTGAGGGGACAGCGAGTAGGTACTTC.

The CDR3 sequence is CATRDRGTGELFF. CDR3 DNA: TGTGCCACCAGAGACAGGGGAACCGGGGAGCTGTTTTTT. The J gene is TRBJ2-2, the V gene TRBV24-1; 8 bases align to TRBD1. Germline V gene lookup returns CDR1 KGHDR and CDR2 SFDVKD. The CDR3 has 13 amino acids. Germline trimming cut 7 bases from V and 5 bases from J; bases unmatched to any gene: 2.

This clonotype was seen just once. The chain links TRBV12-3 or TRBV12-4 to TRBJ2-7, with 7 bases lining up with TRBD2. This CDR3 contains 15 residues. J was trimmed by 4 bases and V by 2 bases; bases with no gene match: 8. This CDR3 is CASSLFGGGVYEQYF. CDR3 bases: TGTGCCAGCAGTTTATTCGGGGGAGGGGTTTACGAGCAGTACTTC.

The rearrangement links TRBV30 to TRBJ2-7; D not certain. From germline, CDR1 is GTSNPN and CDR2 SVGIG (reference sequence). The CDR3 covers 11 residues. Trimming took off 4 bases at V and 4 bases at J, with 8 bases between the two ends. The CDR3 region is CAWTKGYEQYF. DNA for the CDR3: TGTGCCTGGACTAAGGGTTACGAGCAGTACTTC.

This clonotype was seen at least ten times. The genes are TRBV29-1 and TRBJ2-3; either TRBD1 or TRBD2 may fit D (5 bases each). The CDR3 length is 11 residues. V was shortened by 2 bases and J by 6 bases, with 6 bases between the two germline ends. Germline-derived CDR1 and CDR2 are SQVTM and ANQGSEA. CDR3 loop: CSVEWGDTQYF. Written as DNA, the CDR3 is TGCAGCGTTGAATGGGGGGATACGCAGTATTTT.

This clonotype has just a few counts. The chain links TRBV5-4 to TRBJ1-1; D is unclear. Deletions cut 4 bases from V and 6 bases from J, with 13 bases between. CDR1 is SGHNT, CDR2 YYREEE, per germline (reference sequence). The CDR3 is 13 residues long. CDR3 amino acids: CASSRREGSEAFF. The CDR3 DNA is TGTGCCAGCAGCCGACGTGAGGGATCTGAAGCTTTCTTT.

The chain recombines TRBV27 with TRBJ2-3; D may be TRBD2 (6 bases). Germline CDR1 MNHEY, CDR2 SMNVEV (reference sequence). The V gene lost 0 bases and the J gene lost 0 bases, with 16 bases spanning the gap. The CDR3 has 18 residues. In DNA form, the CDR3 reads TGTGCCAGCAGTTTATCGCTCCCGTGGGGGACTAGCACAGATACGCAGTATTTT. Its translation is CASSLSLPWGTSTDTQYF.

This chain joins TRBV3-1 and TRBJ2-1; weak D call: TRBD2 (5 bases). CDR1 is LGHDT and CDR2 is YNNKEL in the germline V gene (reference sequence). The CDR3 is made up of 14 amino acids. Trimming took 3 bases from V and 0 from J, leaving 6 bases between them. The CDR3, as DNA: TGTGCCAGCAGCCATGGGAGCTCCTACAATGAGCAGTTCTTC. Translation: CASSHGSSYNEQFF.

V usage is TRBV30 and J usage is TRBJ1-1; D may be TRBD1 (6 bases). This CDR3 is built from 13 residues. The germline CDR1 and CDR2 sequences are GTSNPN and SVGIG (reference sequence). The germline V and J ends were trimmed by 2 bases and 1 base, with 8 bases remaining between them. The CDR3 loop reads CAWSLQGNTEAFF. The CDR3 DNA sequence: TGTGCCTGGAGTCTACAGGGGAACACTGAAGCTTTCTTT. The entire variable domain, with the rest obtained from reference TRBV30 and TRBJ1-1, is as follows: SQTIHQWPATLVQPVGSPLSLECTVEGTSNPNLYWYRQAAGRGLQLLFYSVGIGQISSEVPQNLSASRPQDRQFILSSKKLLLSDSGFYLCAWSLQGNTEAFFGQGTRLTVV.

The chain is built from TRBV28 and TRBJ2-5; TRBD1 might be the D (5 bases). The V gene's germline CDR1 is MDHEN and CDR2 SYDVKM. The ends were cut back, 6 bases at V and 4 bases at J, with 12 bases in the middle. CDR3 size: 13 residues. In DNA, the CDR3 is TGTGCCAGCAGAAAGGGGTGGGGAGAGACCCAGTACTTC. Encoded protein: CASRKGWGETQYF.

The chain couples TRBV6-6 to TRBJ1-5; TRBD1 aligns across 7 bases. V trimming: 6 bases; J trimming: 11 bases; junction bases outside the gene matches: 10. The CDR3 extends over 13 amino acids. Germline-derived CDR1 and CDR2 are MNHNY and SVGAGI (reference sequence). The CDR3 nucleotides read TGTGCCAGCAGGGCCCGTGGACAGGAGGCCCAGCATTTT. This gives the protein CASRARGQEAQHF.

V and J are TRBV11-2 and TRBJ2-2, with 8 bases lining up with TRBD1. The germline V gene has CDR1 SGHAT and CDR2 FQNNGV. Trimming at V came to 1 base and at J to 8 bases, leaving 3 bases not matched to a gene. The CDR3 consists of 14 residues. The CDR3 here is CASSLVGQGGELFF. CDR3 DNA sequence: TGTGCCAGCAGCTTAGTCGGACAGGGAGGGGAGCTGTTTTTT.

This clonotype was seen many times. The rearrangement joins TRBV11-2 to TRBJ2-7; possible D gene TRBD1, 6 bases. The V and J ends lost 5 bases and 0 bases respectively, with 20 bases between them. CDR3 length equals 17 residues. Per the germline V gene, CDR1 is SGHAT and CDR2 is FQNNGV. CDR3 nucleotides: TGTGCCAGCAGCCCAGGGGCCGACTGGACGAGCTCCTACGAGCAGTACTTC. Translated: CASSPGADWTSSYEQYF.

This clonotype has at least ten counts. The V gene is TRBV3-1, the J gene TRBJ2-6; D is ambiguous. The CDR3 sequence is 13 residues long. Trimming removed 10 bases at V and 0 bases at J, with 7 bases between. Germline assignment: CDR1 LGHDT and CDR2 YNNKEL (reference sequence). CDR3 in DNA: TGTGCCACACAGAGCTCTGGGGCCAACGTCCTGACTTTC. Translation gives CATQSSGANVLTF.

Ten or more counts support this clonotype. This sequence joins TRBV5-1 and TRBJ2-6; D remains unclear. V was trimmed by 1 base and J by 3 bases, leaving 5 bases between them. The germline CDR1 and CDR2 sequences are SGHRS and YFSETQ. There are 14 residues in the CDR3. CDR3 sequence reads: CASSLSSGANVLTF. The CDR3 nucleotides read TGCGCCAGCAGCTTGAGTAGTGGGGCCAACGTCCTGACTTTC. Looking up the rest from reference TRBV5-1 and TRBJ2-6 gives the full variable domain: KAGVTQTPRYLIKTRGQQVTLSCSPISGHRSVSWYQQTPGQGLQFLFEYFSETQRNKGNFPGRFSGRQFSNSRSEMNVSTLELGDSALYLCASSLSSGANVLTFGAGSRLTVL.

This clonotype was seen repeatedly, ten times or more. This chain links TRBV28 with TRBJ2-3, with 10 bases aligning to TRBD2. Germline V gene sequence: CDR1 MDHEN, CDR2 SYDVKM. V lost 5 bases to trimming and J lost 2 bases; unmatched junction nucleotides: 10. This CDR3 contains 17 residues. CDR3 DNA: TGTGCCAGCAGTACCGATATCGGACTAGCGGACACAGATACGCAGTATTTT. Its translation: CASSTDIGLADTDTQYF. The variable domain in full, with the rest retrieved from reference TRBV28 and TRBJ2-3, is DVKVTQSSRYLVKRTGEKVFLECVQDMDHENMFWYRQDPGLGLRLIYFSYDVKMKEKGDIPEGYSVSREKKERFSLILESASTNQTSMYLCASSTDIGLADTDTQYFGPGTRLTVL.